The T cell receptor (beta chain) under discussion was sequenced for a study of shared clonotypes between healthy human individuals. About the research overall: For every donor, three CD4 naive, three CD4 memory, two CD8 naive and one CD8 memory plates were used. Broader study findings: Represented genetic and exposure-history diversity was restricted by having few donors.

In the case of this clone: Its specificity is unknown. Other DNA sequences from this sample encode an identical CDR3 as well.

The study drew its donors from healthy HIV-negative adults without recent acute infections or vaccinations. Trimming removed 2 bases at V and 4 bases at J, with 5 bases between. Per the germline V gene, CDR1 is MDHEN and CDR2 is SYDVKM. This CDR3 contains 12 residues. Produced via immunoSEQ multiplex PCR; TCRdb's table is partial and in-frame only. The data hold hundreds of thousands of clones, with almost 97% observed a single time. The receptor was derived from a woman under 40 in good health. The sequenced sample was naive CD4+ T cells sorted from blood. The subset: CD45RA+ positively selected. This chain joins TRBV28 and TRBJ1-1; the D is unclear. CDR3 loop: CASSLEGTEAFF. The CDR3 coding sequence is TGTGCCAGCAGTTTAGAGGGCACTGAAGCTTTCTTT.